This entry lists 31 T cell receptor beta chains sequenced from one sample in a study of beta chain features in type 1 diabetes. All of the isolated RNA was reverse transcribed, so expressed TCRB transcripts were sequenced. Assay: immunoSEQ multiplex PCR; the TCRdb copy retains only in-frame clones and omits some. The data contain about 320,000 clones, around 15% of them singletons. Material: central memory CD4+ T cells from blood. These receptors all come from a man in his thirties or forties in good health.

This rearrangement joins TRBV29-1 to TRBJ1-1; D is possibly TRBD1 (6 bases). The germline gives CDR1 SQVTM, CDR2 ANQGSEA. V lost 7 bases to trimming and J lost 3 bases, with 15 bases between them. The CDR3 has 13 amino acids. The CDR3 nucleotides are TGCAGCGCTTCTACGGACAGCTACACTGAAGCTTTCTTT. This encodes CSASTDSYTEAFF.

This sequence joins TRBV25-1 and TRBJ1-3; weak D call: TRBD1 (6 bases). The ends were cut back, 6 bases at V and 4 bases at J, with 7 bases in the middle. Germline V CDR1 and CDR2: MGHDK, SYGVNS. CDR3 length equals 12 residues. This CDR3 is CASRGGGNTIYF. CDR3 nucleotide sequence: TGTGCCAGCAGGGGGGGCGGAAACACCATATATTTT.

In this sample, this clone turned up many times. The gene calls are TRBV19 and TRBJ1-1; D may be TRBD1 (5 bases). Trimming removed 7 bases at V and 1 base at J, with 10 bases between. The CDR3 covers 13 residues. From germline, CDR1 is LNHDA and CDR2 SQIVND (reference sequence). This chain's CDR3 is CASTPGPNTEAFF. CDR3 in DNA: TGTGCCAGTACTCCGGGGCCGAACACTGAAGCTTTCTTT.

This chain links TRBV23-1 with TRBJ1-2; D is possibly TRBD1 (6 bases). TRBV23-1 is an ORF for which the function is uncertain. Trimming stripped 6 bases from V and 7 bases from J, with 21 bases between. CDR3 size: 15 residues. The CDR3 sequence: CASSQRERGRGGYTF. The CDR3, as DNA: TGCGCCAGCAGCCAAAGGGAAAGGGGCAGGGGTGGCTACACCTTC.

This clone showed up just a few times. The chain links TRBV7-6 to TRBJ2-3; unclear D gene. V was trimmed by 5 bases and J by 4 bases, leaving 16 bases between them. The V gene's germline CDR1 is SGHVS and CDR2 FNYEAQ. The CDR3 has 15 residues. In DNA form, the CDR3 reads TGTGCCAGCAGCCCTCGGGTATCTAGGGCAGATACGCAGTATTTT. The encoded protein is CASSPRVSRADTQYF.

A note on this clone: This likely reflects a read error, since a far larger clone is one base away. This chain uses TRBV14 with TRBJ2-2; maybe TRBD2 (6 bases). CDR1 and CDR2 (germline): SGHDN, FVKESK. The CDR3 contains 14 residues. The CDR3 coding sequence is TGTGGCAGCAGCCCGCAGATTCCCCTGGGGGGGCTGTTTTTT. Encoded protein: CGSSPQIPLGGLFF.

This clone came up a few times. The DNA for the CDR3 is TGTGCCAGCAGCCCAATGCGGTATGAGCAGTTCTTC. As protein: CASSPMRYEQFF. This chain uses TRBV7-3 with TRBJ2-1; D unresolved. Deletions cut 5 bases from V and 8 bases from J, with 10 bases between. Germline V gene data show CDR1 as SGHTA and CDR2 as FQGTGA. The CDR3 sequence is 12 residues long.

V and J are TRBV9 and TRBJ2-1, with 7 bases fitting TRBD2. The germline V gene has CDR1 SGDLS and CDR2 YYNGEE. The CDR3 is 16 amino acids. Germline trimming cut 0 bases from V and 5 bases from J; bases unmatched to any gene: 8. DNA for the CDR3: TGTGCCAGCAGCGTAGGTAAGGGAGGGCGTAACAATGAGCAGTTCTTC. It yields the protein CASSVGKGGRNNEQFF.

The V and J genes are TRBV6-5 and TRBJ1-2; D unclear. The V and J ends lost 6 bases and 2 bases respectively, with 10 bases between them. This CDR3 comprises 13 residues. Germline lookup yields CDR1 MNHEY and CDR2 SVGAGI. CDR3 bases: TGTGCCAGCAGCCGGACGGAGAACTATGGCTACACCTTC. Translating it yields CASSRTENYGYTF.

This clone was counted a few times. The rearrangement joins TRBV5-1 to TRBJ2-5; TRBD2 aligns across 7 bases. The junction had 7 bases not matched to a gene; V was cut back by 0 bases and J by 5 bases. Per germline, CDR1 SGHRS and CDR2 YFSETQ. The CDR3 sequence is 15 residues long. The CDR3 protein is CASSLAMASGETQYF. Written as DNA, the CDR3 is TGCGCCAGCAGCTTGGCCATGGCTAGCGGTGAGACCCAGTACTTC.

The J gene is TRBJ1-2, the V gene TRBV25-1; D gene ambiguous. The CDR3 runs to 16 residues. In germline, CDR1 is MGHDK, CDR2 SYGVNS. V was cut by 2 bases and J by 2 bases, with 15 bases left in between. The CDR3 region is CASSERPRPGNYGYTF. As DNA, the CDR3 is TGTGCCAGCAGTGAACGCCCCCGGCCGGGAAACTATGGCTACACCTTC.

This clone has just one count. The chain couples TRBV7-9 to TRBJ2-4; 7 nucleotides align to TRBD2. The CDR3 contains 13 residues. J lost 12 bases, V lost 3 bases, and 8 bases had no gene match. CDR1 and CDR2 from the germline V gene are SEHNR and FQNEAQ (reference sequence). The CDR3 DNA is TGTGCCAGCAGCTTGGATCGGGAGGCAAATCAGTACTTC. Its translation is CASSLDREANQYF.

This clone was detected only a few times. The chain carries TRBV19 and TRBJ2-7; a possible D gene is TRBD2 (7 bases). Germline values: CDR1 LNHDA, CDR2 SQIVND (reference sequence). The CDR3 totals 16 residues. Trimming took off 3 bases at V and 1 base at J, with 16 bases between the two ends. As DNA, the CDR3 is TGTGCCAGTAGTATCTCCCCGGGGGGCGTATCCTACGAGCAGTACTTC. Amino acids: CASSISPGGVSYEQYF.

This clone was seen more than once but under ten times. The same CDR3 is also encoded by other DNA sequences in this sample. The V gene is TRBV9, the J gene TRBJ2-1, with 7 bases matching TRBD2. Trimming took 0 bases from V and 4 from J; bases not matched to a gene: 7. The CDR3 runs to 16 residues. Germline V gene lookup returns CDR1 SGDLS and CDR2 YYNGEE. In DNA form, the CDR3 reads TGTGCCAGCAGCGTAGCGGGCCAGCGGGGTTACAATGAGCAGTTCTTC. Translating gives CASSVAGQRGYNEQFF.

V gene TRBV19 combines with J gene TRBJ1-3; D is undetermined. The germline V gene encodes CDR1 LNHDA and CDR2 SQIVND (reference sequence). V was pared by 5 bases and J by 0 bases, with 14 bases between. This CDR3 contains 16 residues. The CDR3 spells CASSADRLSSGNTIYF. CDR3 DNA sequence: TGTGCCAGTAGTGCCGACCGCTTAAGCTCTGGAAACACCATATATTTT.

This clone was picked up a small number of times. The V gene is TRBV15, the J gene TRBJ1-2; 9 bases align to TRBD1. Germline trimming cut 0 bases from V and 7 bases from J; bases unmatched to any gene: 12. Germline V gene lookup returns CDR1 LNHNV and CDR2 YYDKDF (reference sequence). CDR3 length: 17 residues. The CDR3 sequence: CATSRDRGTGQFGGYTF. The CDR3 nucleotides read TGTGCCACCAGCAGAGATCGGGGGACAGGGCAATTCGGTGGCTACACCTTC.

CDR3 amino acids: CASGSGTSSYNEQFF. The CDR3 nucleotides are TGTGCCAGCGGATCCGGGACTAGCTCCTACAATGAGCAGTTCTTC. V gene TRBV19 combines with J gene TRBJ2-1; 8 bases are a match to TRBD2. The germline V gene has CDR1 LNHDA and CDR2 SQIVND (reference sequence). The junction had 7 bases not matched to a gene; V was cut back by 9 bases and J by 0 bases. CDR3 size: 15 residues.

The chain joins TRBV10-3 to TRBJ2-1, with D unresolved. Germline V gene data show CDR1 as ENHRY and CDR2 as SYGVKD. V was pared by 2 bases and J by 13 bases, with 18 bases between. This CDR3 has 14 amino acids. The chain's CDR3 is CAISESGENFNQFF. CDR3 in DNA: TGTGCCATCAGTGAGAGTGGGGAAAACTTTAATCAGTTCTTC.

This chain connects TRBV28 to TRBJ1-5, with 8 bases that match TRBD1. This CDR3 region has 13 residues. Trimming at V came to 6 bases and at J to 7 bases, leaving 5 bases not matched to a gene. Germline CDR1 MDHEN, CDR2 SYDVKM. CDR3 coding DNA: TGTGCCAGCAGGGGGACAGGTCCACAGCCCCAGCATTTT. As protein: CASRGTGPQPQHF.

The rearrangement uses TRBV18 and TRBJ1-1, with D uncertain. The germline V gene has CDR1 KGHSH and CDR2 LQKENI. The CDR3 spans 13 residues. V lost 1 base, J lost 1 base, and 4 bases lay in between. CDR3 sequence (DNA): TGTGCCAGCTCACCACAGGCGAACACTGAAGCTTTCTTT. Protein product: CASSPQANTEAFF.

This chain's CDR3 is CASSQDGTNEKLFF. CDR3 nucleotide sequence: TGTGCCAGCAGCCAAGATGGTACTAATGAAAAACTGTTTTTT. The chain couples TRBV5-8 to TRBJ1-4; D ambiguous. Germline loops: CDR1 SGHTS, CDR2 YDEGEE. The V end lost 4 bases, the J end lost 2 bases, and 9 bases lay between the germline ends. This CDR3 is built from 14 residues. Combining the CDR3 with reference TRBV5-8 and TRBJ1-4 gives the whole variable domain EAGVTQSPTHLIKTRGQQATLRCSPISGHTSVYWYQQALGLGLQFLLWYDEGEERNRGNFPPRFSGRQFPNYSSELNVNALELEDSALYLCASSQDGTNEKLFFGSGTQLSVL.

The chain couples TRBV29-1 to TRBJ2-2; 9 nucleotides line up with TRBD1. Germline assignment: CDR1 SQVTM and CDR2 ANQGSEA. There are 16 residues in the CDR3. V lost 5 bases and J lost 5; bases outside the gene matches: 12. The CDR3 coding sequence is TGCAGCGTTAGCGCTCTCGGGACAGGGAGGACCGGGGAGCTGTTTTTT. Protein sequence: CSVSALGTGRTGELFF.

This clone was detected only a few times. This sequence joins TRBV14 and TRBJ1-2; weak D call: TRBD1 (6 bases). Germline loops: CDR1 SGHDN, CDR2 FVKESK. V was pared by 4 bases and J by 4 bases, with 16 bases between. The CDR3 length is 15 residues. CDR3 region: CASSPNKRTVYGYTF. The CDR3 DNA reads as TGTGCCAGCAGCCCGAATAAAAGGACAGTCTATGGCTACACCTTC.

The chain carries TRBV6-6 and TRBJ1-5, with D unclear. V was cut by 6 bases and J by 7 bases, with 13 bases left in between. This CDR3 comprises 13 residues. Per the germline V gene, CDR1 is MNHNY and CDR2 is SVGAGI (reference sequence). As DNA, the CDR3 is TGTGCCAGCAGGGAAAATAGGAACCAGCCCCAGCATTTT. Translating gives CASRENRNQPQHF.

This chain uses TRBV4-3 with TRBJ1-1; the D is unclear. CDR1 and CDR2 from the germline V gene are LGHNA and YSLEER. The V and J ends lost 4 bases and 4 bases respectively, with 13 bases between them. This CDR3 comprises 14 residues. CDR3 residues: CASSPGPTGTEAFF. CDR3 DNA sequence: TGCGCCAGCAGCCCCGGACCCACGGGCACTGAAGCTTTCTTT.

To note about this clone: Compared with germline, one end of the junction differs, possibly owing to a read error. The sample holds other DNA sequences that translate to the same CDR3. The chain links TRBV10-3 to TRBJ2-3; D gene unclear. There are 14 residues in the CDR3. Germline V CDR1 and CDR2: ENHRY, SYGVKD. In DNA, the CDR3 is TGTGCCAGCAGTGAAAGGGCGAGAACAGATACGCAGTATTTT. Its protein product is CASSERARTDTQYF.

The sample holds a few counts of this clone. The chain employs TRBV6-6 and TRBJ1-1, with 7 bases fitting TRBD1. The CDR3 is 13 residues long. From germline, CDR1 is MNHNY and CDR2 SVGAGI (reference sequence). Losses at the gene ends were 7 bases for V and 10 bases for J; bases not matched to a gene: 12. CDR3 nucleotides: TGTGCCAGCATTCTAAAGGGGGCAGGTACAGCTTTCTTT. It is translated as CASILKGAGTAFF.

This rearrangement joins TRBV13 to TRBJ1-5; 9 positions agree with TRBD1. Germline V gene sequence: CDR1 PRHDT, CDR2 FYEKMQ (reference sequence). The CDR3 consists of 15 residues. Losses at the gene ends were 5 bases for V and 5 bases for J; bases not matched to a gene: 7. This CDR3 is CASSNTGGRYQPQHF. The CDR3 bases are TGTGCCAGCAGCAACACAGGGGGCCGGTATCAGCCCCAGCATTTT.

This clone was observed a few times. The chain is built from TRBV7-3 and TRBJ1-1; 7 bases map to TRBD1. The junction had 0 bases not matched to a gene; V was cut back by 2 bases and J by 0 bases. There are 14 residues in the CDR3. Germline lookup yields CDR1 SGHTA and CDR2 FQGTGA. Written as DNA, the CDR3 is TGTGCCAGCAGCTTACAGGGGGTGAACACTGAAGCTTTCTTT. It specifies CASSLQGVNTEAFF.

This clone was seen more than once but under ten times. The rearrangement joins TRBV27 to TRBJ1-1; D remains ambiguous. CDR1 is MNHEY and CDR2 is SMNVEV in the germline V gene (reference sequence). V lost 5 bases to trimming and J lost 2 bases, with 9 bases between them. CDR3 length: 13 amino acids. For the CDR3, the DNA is TGTGCCAGCAGTATGGGATTTAACACTGAAGCTTTCTTT. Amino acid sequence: CASSMGFNTEAFF.

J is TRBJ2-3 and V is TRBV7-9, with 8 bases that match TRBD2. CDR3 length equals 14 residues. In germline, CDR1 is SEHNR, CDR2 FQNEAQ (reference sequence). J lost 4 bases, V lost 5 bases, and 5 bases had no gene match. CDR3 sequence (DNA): TGTGCCAGCAGCCCAGCGGGGGTGGCAGATACGCAGTATTTT. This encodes CASSPAGVADTQYF.